These 2 T cell receptor beta chains originate from one sample sequenced in a study of blood T cells in healthy people across ages. The authors ran a second PCR of about 6 to 12 cycles using a sample-barcoded 5' primer and a J-beta primer mix. TCRdb processed the 5' RACE reads anew with MiXCR; each CDR3 protein has one entry. The data contain 1.5 million to 2 million distinct CDR3 sequences, around 50% of them singletons. Sequenced material: blood. The receptors were sampled from a woman aged 40-49 years in good health.

This clonotype has just one count. This sequence joins TRBV7-9 and TRBJ1-2; TRBD1 is a possible D gene (6 bases). This CDR3 contains 16 residues. V lost 4 bases to trimming and J lost 6 bases, with 21 bases between them. The V gene's germline CDR1 is SEHNR and CDR2 FQNEAQ (reference sequence). For the CDR3, the DNA is TGTGCCAGCAGCTCCCCTGGAGAGGCAGGGGAGAATGGCTACACCTTC. This sequence encodes CASSSPGEAGENGYTF.

The J gene is TRBJ1-5, the V gene TRBV6-5, with D maybe TRBD1 (6 bases). From germline, CDR1 is MNHEY and CDR2 SVGAGI. CDR3 length: 15 residues. V was cut by 6 bases and J by 0 bases, with 12 bases left in between. The CDR3 sequence: CASRSGQYSNQPQHF. The CDR3 bases are TGTGCCAGCAGGTCGGGACAATATAGCAATCAGCCCCAGCATTTT.